This T cell receptor beta chain is drawn from a study of T cell changes during pregnancy in multiple sclerosis. Method: immunoSEQ multiplex PCR; TCRdb's copy keeps in-frame clones and lacks some. The repertoire has about 40,000 clones, 80% to 90% of them found once; the top ten carry more than 4.5%. This TCR derives from a female donor in good health, enrolled as a control in a pregnancy study. The source material was peripheral blood, sampled in the first trimester of pregnancy.

The CDR3 is CASSSGPKETQYF. In DNA, the CDR3 is TGTGCCAGCAGCTCAGGTCCTAAAGAGACCCAGTACTTC. J is TRBJ2-5 and V is TRBV7-3, with D unresolved. Germline CDR1 and CDR2: SGHTA and FQGTGA. V shed 4 bases and J shed 3 bases, with 9 bases lying between them. CDR3 length equals 13 residues.